These 30 T cell receptor beta chains originate from one sample sequenced in a study of siplizumab effects on memory and regulatory T cells. Clones were sequenced by immunoSEQ multiplex PCR, and TCRdb holds only the in-frame ones, with some missing. The sample records around 100,000 clones, about 95% being singletons. Sequencing was carried out using non-Treg CD4+ T cells sorted from blood. The receptors were gathered from a human donor in good health.

CDR3 sequence reads: CASSQVERPLGTGELFF. CDR3 DNA: TGCGCCAGCAGCCAAGTGGAACGACCTCTAGGCACCGGGGAGCTGTTTTTT. The J gene is TRBJ2-2, the V gene TRBV4-1; no reliable D call. The CDR3 totals 17 residues. Germline-derived CDR1 and CDR2 are MGHRA and YSYEKL. The germline V and J ends were trimmed by 1 base and 4 bases, with 16 bases remaining between them.

The gene calls are TRBV5-5 and TRBJ1-5, with 7 positions matching TRBD1. CDR1 and CDR2 from the germline V gene are SGHKS and YYEKEE (reference sequence). This CDR3 region has 14 residues. V shed 4 bases, J shed 4 bases, and the junction held 5 bases outside the gene matches. The CDR3 sequence is CASSTGTENQPQHF. CDR3 bases: TGTGCCAGCAGCACCGGGACAGAAAATCAGCCCCAGCATTTT. Full variable domain (remainder filled in from reference TRBV5-5 and TRBJ1-5): DAGVTQSPTHLIKTRGQQVTLRCSPISGHKSVSWYQQVLGQGPQFIFQYYEKEERGRGNFPDRFSARQFPNYSSELNVNALLLGDSALYLCASSTGTENQPQHFGDGTRLSIL.

This sequence joins TRBV9 and TRBJ2-3, with 12 bases identical to TRBD2. V lost 4 bases and J lost 3; bases outside the gene matches: 3. This CDR3 has 15 amino acids. Germline CDR1 reads SGDLS; CDR2 reads YYNGEE. CDR3 nucleotide sequence: TGTGCCAGCAGCAAACTAGCGGGAGGAACAGATACGCAGTATTTT. It specifies CASSKLAGGTDTQYF.

The chain has TRBV19 and TRBJ1-1; D may be TRBD1 (6 bases). The V end was cut by 8 bases, the J end by 0 bases, with 16 bases between. The CDR3 runs to 15 residues. The germline gives CDR1 LNHDA, CDR2 SQIVND (reference sequence). This chain's CDR3 is CASLRGGDLNTEAFF. The CDR3 DNA sequence: TGTGCCAGTCTCAGGGGCGGCGATTTGAACACTGAAGCTTTCTTT.

This sequence joins TRBV6-5 and TRBJ1-2; D remains ambiguous. Germline values: CDR1 MNHEY, CDR2 SVGAGI. Trimming removed 6 bases from V and 8 bases from J, with 16 bases in between. The CDR3 sequence is 13 residues long. The CDR3 bases are TGTGCCAGCAGCCAAGAATTACCTTTGGGCTACACCTTC. This translates into CASSQELPLGYTF.

This clone has just one count. The J gene is TRBJ2-5, the V gene TRBV7-6; D unresolved. The CDR3 spans 12 residues. In germline, CDR1 is SGHVS, CDR2 FNYEAQ. The V end lost 2 bases, the J end lost 5 bases, and 6 bases lay between the germline ends. CDR3 nucleotides: TGTGCCAGCAGCTTACCCCGGGAGACCCAGTACTTC. As protein: CASSLPRETQYF.

V gene TRBV5-1 combines with J gene TRBJ2-1, with D maybe TRBD2 (6 bases). Looked up from germline, CDR1 is SGHRS and CDR2 is YFSETQ. The CDR3 is 15 amino acids. V was pared by 1 base and J by 7 bases, with 15 bases between. Here the CDR3 reads CASSLSGGNSNEQFF. DNA for the CDR3: TGCGCCAGCAGCTTGTCTGGCGGGAATTCGAATGAGCAGTTCTTC.

V gene TRBV6-6 combines with J gene TRBJ1-2, with D perhaps matching TRBD1 (5 bases). This CDR3 is built from 13 residues. Germline V gene sequence: CDR1 MNHNY, CDR2 SVGAGI (reference sequence). V lost 6 bases and J lost 2, with 10 bases in between. CDR3 residues: CASRPGGNYGYTF. The CDR3, as DNA: TGTGCCAGCAGGCCTGGGGGAAACTATGGCTACACCTTC.

The chain carries TRBV18 and TRBJ1-2; 9 positions match TRBD1. Trimming removed 0 bases from V and 0 bases from J; junction bases left unmatched: 5. This CDR3 comprises 17 residues. CDR1 KGHSH and CDR2 LQKENI come from the germline V gene. The CDR3 loop reads CASSPPEDRGTNYGYTF. In DNA form, the CDR3 reads TGTGCCAGCTCACCACCTGAGGACAGGGGTACTAACTATGGCTACACCTTC.

V is TRBV5-4 and J is TRBJ2-5, with D perhaps assigned TRBD1 or TRBD2 (7 bases each). Trimming stripped 4 bases from V and 5 bases from J, with 9 bases between. Germline assignment: CDR1 SGHNT and CDR2 YYREEE (reference sequence). The length of the CDR3 is 12 residues. CDR3 nucleotides: TGTGCCAGCAGCCAGGGGGGGGAGACCCAGTACTTC. Its protein product is CASSQGGETQYF.

The chain employs TRBV6-6 and TRBJ1-5; maybe TRBD1 (6 bases). This CDR3 contains 14 residues. With 6 bases removed from V and 3 bases from J, the gap between germline ends came to 12 bases. Germline V CDR1 and CDR2: MNHNY, SVGAGI (reference sequence). The CDR3 DNA sequence: TGTGCCAGCAGCCCGACAGGAACCAATCAGCCCCAGCATTTT. Protein product: CASSPTGTNQPQHF.

The gene calls are TRBV5-4 and TRBJ1-3; the D gene is possibly TRBD1 (5 bases). The CDR3 length is 15 residues. The germline V gene encodes CDR1 SGHNT and CDR2 YYREEE (reference sequence). V lost 0 bases to trimming and J lost 2 bases, with 9 bases between them. The CDR3 here is CASSLAGRAGNTIYF. The CDR3 nucleotides are TGTGCCAGCAGCTTGGCAGGGCGGGCTGGAAACACCATATATTTT.

The genes are TRBV27 and TRBJ1-2; 7 nucleotides align to TRBD1. The CDR3 length is 14 residues. Germline trimming cut 5 bases from V and 3 bases from J; bases unmatched to any gene: 6. Germline V gene data show CDR1 as MNHEY and CDR2 as SMNVEV (reference sequence). The CDR3 sequence is CASSPRRGDYGYTF. The CDR3 DNA is TGTGCCAGCAGTCCCCGCAGGGGGGACTATGGCTACACCTTC.

Here the CDR3 reads CASSELAGGSDTQYF. CDR3 sequence (DNA): TGTGCCAGCAGTGAACTAGCGGGGGGGTCGGATACGCAGTATTTT. J is TRBJ2-3 and V is TRBV6-1; 12 positions agree with TRBD2. The CDR3 is made up of 15 amino acids. Losses at the gene ends were 2 bases for V and 6 bases for J; bases not matched to a gene: 3. CDR1 and CDR2 (germline): MNHNS, SASEGT.

In its sample, this clone was seen once. This chain joins TRBV27 and TRBJ2-2; 7 bases are shared with TRBD2. The V gene's germline CDR1 is MNHEY and CDR2 SMNVEV (reference sequence). This CDR3 is built from 17 residues. J was trimmed by 0 bases and V by 5 bases; bases with no gene match: 9. CDR3 loop: CASSRQLGRANTGELFF. CDR3 nucleotide sequence: TGTGCCAGCAGTCGCCAACTGGGGAGGGCGAACACCGGGGAGCTGTTTTTT.

V usage is TRBV27 and J usage is TRBJ2-3, with D tentatively TRBD2 (6 bases). The V end was cut by 7 bases, the J end by 0 bases, with 11 bases between. The CDR3 is 14 residues long. Germline V CDR1 and CDR2: MNHEY, SMNVEV (reference sequence). The CDR3 is CASTRLGSTDTQYF. The CDR3 DNA is TGTGCCAGCACCAGACTAGGAAGCACAGATACGCAGTATTTT.

The rearrangement uses TRBV29-1 and TRBJ1-2; no firm D call. Between the trimmed V and J ends, which lost 5 bases and 5 bases, there was a span of 0 bases. From germline, CDR1 is SQVTM and CDR2 ANQGSEA. CDR3 size: 8 residues. The CDR3 DNA reads as TGCAGCGTTTATGGCTACACCTTC. Protein product: CSVYGYTF.

The chain joins TRBV5-1 to TRBJ1-4; no clear D. The CDR3 sequence is 14 residues long. CDR1 SGHRS and CDR2 YFSETQ come from the germline V gene. Trimming pared 4 bases from V and 4 bases from J, leaving 11 bases between. The CDR3, as DNA: TGCGCCAGCAGCGAACAGAACGTTAATGAAAAACTGTTTTTT. Residues: CASSEQNVNEKLFF.

This chain joins TRBV7-9 and TRBJ2-7; D ambiguous. Germline-derived CDR1 and CDR2 are SEHNR and FQNEAQ (reference sequence). Trimming took off 0 bases at V and 5 bases at J, with 8 bases between the two ends. CDR3 length: 13 residues. The DNA of the CDR3 is TGTGCCAGCAGCTTAGCCCGCGGTAACGAGCAGTACTTC. Its translation is CASSLARGNEQYF.

Concerning this clone itself: A read error may produce the germline difference seen at one junction end. The V gene is TRBV7-7, the J gene TRBJ2-2, with D uncertain. Germline V gives CDR1 SSHAT, CDR2 FNYEAQ (reference sequence). The CDR3 runs 13 residues. Here the CDR3 reads CASSLERTGELFF. In DNA, the CDR3 is TGTGCTAGCAGCCTCGAACGCACCGGGGAGCTGTTTTTT.

This chain uses TRBV5-1 with TRBJ2-1, with D maybe TRBD1 (6 bases). Deletions cut 3 bases from V and 8 bases from J, with 9 bases between. CDR1 is SGHRS and CDR2 is YFSETQ in the germline V gene. CDR3 length: 12 residues. The CDR3 sequence is CASSSDSYEQFF. The CDR3 nucleotides read TGCGCCAGCAGCTCGGACAGTTATGAGCAGTTCTTC.

The CDR3 spells CASSSPRGSHLNYGYTF. DNA for the CDR3: TGTGCCAGCAGTTCCCCCCGGGGTTCCCACCTTAACTATGGCTACACCTTC. The chain employs TRBV28 and TRBJ1-2; D gene uncertain. The CDR3 extends over 17 amino acids. Germline V gives CDR1 MDHEN, CDR2 SYDVKM. Deletions cut 4 bases from V and 1 base from J, with 19 bases between.

In this sample, this clone turned up a few times. As DNA, the CDR3 is TGCAGCGTTGAAGGTGGACTAGCGGTACAAGAGACCCAGTACTTC. Translation gives CSVEGGLAVQETQYF. The V gene is TRBV29-1, the J gene TRBJ2-5, with 10 bases that match TRBD2. Germline V gene data show CDR1 as SQVTM and CDR2 as ANQGSEA. V was clipped by 1 base and J by 2 bases; unmatched bases: 4. The CDR3 covers 15 residues. Based on the CDR3 plus reference TRBV29-1 and TRBJ2-5, the full variable domain is SAVISQKPSRDICQRGTSLTIQCQVDSQVTMMFWYRQQPGQSLTLIATANQGSEATYESGFVIDKFPISRPNLTFSTLTVSNMSPEDSSIYLCSVEGGLAVQETQYFGPGTRLLVL.

CDR3 region: CASSPPGLADHYEQYF. The CDR3 DNA is TGTGCCAGCAGCCCCCCTGGACTAGCGGACCACTACGAGCAGTACTTC. This chain joins TRBV5-4 and TRBJ2-7, with 10 bases identical to TRBD2. The V and J ends lost 4 bases and 3 bases, in that order; junction bases with no gene match: 10. Germline CDR1 SGHNT, CDR2 YYREEE (reference sequence). The CDR3 is made up of 16 amino acids. Complete variable domain (other parts from reference TRBV5-4 and TRBJ2-7): ETGVTQSPTHLIKTRGQQVTLRCSSQSGHNTVSWYQQALGQGPQFIFQYYREEENGRGNFPPRFSGLQFPNYSSELNVNALELDDSALYLCASSPPGLADHYEQYFGPGTRLTVT.

The gene calls are TRBV15 and TRBJ2-7; D is uncertain. The CDR3 covers 12 residues. Looked up from germline, CDR1 is LNHNV and CDR2 is YYDKDF (reference sequence). V was pared by 2 bases and J by 3 bases, with 5 bases between. CDR3 bases: TGTGCCACCAGCAGACCGGGCTACGAGCAGTACTTC. Encoded protein: CATSRPGYEQYF.

The DNA of the CDR3 is TGCGCCAGCAGCCCTTCGGGGGGAGCCACTGAAGCTTTCTTT. Translation: CASSPSGGATEAFF. The rearrangement links TRBV10-2 to TRBJ1-1; perhaps TRBD1 as D (5 bases). This CDR3 comprises 14 residues. V gave up 6 bases and J gave up 4 bases, with 15 bases separating them. CDR1 and CDR2 (germline): WSHSY, SAAADI.

The CDR3 DNA reads TGTGCCAGCAGTTTATCCCCCCGGGGGCGAGATACGCAGTATTTT. Protein sequence: CASSLSPRGRDTQYF. V gene TRBV27 combines with J gene TRBJ2-3; TRBD1 or TRBD2 may be the D gene (6 bases each). CDR1 is MNHEY and CDR2 is SMNVEV in the germline V gene (reference sequence). Trimming stripped 0 bases from V and 5 bases from J, with 12 bases between. The CDR3 consists of 15 residues.

The V call is TRBV6-1, the J call TRBJ2-2; TRBD2 agrees at 8 bases. Germline CDR1 is MNHNS and CDR2 is SASEGT. V lost 7 bases and J lost 4; bases outside the gene matches: 5. The CDR3 loop spans 14 amino acids. CDR3 sequence reads: CASIRLASTGELFF. CDR3 nucleotide sequence: TGTGCCAGCATTCGACTAGCGAGCACCGGGGAGCTGTTTTTT.

The J gene is TRBJ2-7, the V gene TRBV18, with a weak D call TRBD1 (6 bases). The length of the CDR3 is 15 residues. The germline V gene has CDR1 KGHSH and CDR2 LQKENI. Trimming removed 1 base from V and 3 bases from J, with 13 bases in between. The CDR3 spells CASSPQAGDLYEQYF. CDR3 sequence (DNA): TGTGCCAGCTCACCACAGGCAGGGGACCTCTACGAGCAGTACTTC.

The V gene is TRBV4-1, the J gene TRBJ2-1; the D gene is possibly TRBD2 (6 bases). CDR3 length: 14 amino acids. Germline values: CDR1 MGHRA, CDR2 YSYEKL. With 0 bases removed from V and 4 bases from J, the gap between germline ends came to 7 bases. DNA for the CDR3: TGCGCCAGCAGCCAAGATCGGGAGTACAATGAGCAGTTCTTC. Translating gives CASSQDREYNEQFF.